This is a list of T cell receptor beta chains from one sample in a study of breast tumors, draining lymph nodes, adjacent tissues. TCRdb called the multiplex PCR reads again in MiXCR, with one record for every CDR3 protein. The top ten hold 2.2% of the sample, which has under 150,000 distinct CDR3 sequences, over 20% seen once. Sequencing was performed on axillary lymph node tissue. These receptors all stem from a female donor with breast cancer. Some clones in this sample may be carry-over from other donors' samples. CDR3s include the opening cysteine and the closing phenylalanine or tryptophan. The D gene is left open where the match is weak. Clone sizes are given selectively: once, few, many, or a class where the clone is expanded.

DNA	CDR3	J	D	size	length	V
TGTGCCAGCAGTTTTGGCGGGAGGATCACCGGGGAGCTGTTTTTT	CASSFGGRITGELFF	TRBJ2-2	TRBD2	many	15	TRBV12-3/TRBV12-4
TGTGCCAGCAGCCTATCGACAGGCTACAATGAGCAGTTCTTC	CASSLSTGYNEQFF	TRBJ2-1	NA	many	14	TRBV11-2
TGTGCCAGTAGTACAATTAGACAGGTACAAGTCTCTGGGGCCAACGTCCTGGCTTTC	CASSTIRQVQVSGANVLAF	TRBJ2-6	NA	NA	19	TRBV19
TGCAGTGCTAGAGAGGCAGGCACAGATACGCAGTATTTT	CSAREAGTDTQYF	TRBJ2-3	NA	many	13	TRBV20-1
TGTGCCAGCAGTAGCTCCGGGGGGCTTCAGCCCCAGCATTTT	CASSSSGGLQPQHF	TRBJ1-5	NA	NA	14	TRBV28
TGTGCCACCAGTGATTTGGAGACTAGGGACTACAATGAGCAGTTCTTC	CATSDLETRDYNEQFF	TRBJ2-1	NA	many	16	TRBV24-1
TGTGCCAGCAGCACCACCGGGAGTCGAAATGAGCAGTTCTTC	CASSTTGSRNEQFF	TRBJ2-1	NA	many	14	TRBV7-9
TGTGCCAGCGCGGGGCTCCAGGAAAATTCACCCCTCCACTTT	CASAGLQENSPLHF	TRBJ1-6	NA	few	14	TRBV6-5
TGTGCCAGCAGCTATGGAGGGAACTACGAGCAGTACTTC	CASSYGGNYEQYF	TRBJ2-7	NA	many	13	TRBV6-1
TGCGCCAGCAGCTTGGCCGGGGAGACCCAGTACTTC	CASSLAGETQYF	TRBJ2-5	NA	many	12	TRBV5-1
TGTGCCACCCAGGACGGAAACTATGGCTACACCTTC	CATQDGNYGYTF	TRBJ1-2	NA	many	12	TRBV24-1
TGCAGTGCTAGAGAAGGGGGACAGATACCCCTCCACTTT	CSAREGGQIPLHF	TRBJ1-6	TRBD1	NA	13	TRBV20-1
TGTGCCAGCAGACCCCAATTGGGAGCCAACTATGGCTACACCTTC	CASRPQLGANYGYTF	TRBJ1-2	NA	NA	15	TRBV28
TGCGCCAGCAGTGAGGGATTCGGGAGCCCCTACGAGCAGTACTTC	CASSEGFGSPYEQYF	TRBJ2-7	NA	many	15	TRBV10-1
TGTGCCACCAGTGGACTAGCGGGGAACACCGGGGAGCTGTTTTTT	CATSGLAGNTGELFF	TRBJ2-2	TRBD2	many	15	TRBV24-1
TGTGCCAGCAGTGAAACAGGGGCAAGTGGCTACACCTTC	CASSETGASGYTF	TRBJ1-2	TRBD1	many	13	TRBV2
TGCGCCAGCAGGACGAACACCGGGGAGCTGTTTTTT	CASRTNTGELFF	TRBJ2-2	NA	many	12	TRBV10-1
TGTGCCATCGGTAAGGCTGGACTAGCGGTATTTGAGCAGTTCTTC	CAIGKAGLAVFEQFF	TRBJ2-1	TRBD2	NA	15	TRBV10-3
TGCAGGGGGACTAGCGGGAGGGCCGGAGTAGTTACAGATACGCAGTATTTT	CRGTSGRAGVVTDTQYF	TRBJ2-3	TRBD2	many	17	TRBV20-1
TGTGCCAGCAGTGAATCTGGGACAGATGGCTATGGCTACACCTTC	CASSESGTDGYGYTF	TRBJ1-2	TRBD1	many	15	TRBV2
TGTGTCAGCGGCGGGATCTTCGATGAGCAGTTCTTC	CVSGGIFDEQFF	TRBJ2-1	NA	once	12	TRBV27
TGCGCCAGCAGCAACCTCAGGATCAGCTCCTACAATGAGCAGTTCTTC	CASSNLRISSYNEQFF	TRBJ2-1	NA	many	16	TRBV5-1
TGTGCCAGTAGTCCCCGCATGACAGGACACTATGGCTACACCTTC	CASSPRMTGHYGYTF	TRBJ1-2	NA	NA	15	TRBV19
TGTGCCAGCAGCCAAGATTTGGGGGCCGGCTACACCTTC	CASSQDLGAGYTF	TRBJ1-2	NA	many	13	TRBV3-1
TGCAGTGCCTCGATCGTAGCGGGAGTAGGGTATACGCAGTATTTT	CSASIVAGVGYTQYF	TRBJ2-3	TRBD2	many	15	TRBV20-1
TGCAGTGCCCCCGACTTCCGGCTAGGGGAGACCCAGTACTTC	CSAPDFRLGETQYF	TRBJ2-5	NA	many	14	TRBV20-1
TGTGCCAGCAGCATACAGATTAGCTCCTACAATGAGCAGTTCTTC	CASSIQISSYNEQFF	TRBJ2-1	NA	many	15	TRBV5-5
TGTGCCAGCAGCTTAGCAACTAGCGGGAGTAATGAGCAGTTCTTC	CASSLATSGSNEQFF	TRBJ2-1	TRBD2	many	15	TRBV11-1
TGTGCCAGCTCACCTAGAACTAATGAAAAACTGTTTTTT	CASSPRTNEKLFF	TRBJ1-4	NA	NA	13	TRBV18
TGCAGTGCTAGACCGACAGGGGGCGGTCAGGACGAGCAGTACTTC	CSARPTGGGQDEQYF	TRBJ2-7	TRBD1	many	15	TRBV20-1
TGCGCCAGCAGCTTGGGCGTGGGAGCCTACAATGAGCAGTTCTTC	CASSLGVGAYNEQFF	TRBJ2-1	NA	many	15	TRBV5-1
TGCAGTGCTAGGGGGACTAGCGGGGGATACAATGAGCAGTTCTTC	CSARGTSGGYNEQFF	TRBJ2-1	TRBD2	many	15	TRBV20-1
TGCGCCAGCAGCCCCCGGGACACTTATAGAGATGAGCAGTTCTTC	CASSPRDTYRDEQFF	TRBJ2-1	NA	many	15	TRBV5-1
TGCAGTGCTAGAGAGTTTACTAGCGGGAGTTGGACCGGGGAGCTGTTTTTT	CSAREFTSGSWTGELFF	TRBJ2-2	TRBD2	many	17	TRBV20-1
TGCGCCAGCAGCTTGGCCGGCGGGGTGACCTACAATGAGCAGTTCTTC	CASSLAGGVTYNEQFF	TRBJ2-1	NA	many	16	TRBV5-1
TGTGCCAGCAGTCGATTGGGGACAGGACAAGAGACCCAGTACTTC	CASSRLGTGQETQYF	TRBJ2-5	TRBD1	many	15	TRBV3-1
TGTGCCTGCCGACTAGCGGGCTTCTACGAGCAGTACTTC	CACRLAGFYEQYF	TRBJ2-7	TRBD2	many	13	TRBV30
TGTGCCAGCGAGGGACAGTCATATGGCTACACCTTC	CASEGQSYGYTF	TRBJ1-2	TRBD1	many	12	TRBV6-1
TGTGCCAGCAGCGTAGACGATCGGGAGACCCAGTACTTC	CASSVDDRETQYF	TRBJ2-5	NA	many	13	TRBV9
TGTGCCAGCAGCCAGGGGGGTGCCAACTCCTACAATGAGCAGTTCTTC	CASSQGGANSYNEQFF	TRBJ2-1	NA	many	16	TRBV4-2
TGCGCCAGCAGCTTTGGCCTGACGGACACAAACGGAGAAAAACTGTTTTTT	CASSFGLTDTNGEKLFF	TRBJ1-4	NA	many	17	TRBV5-1
TGTGCCGGCAGCCCTGCGGGTCGAGCCTATGGCTACACCTTC	CAGSPAGRAYGYTF	TRBJ1-2	NA	few	14	TRBV7-2
TGTGCCAGCAGCTTGATTGCGGGAGGGCCGGGGACCCAGTACTTC	CASSLIAGGPGTQYF	TRBJ2-5	TRBD2	many	15	TRBV5-6
TGTGCCAGCTCAGCACAGGGAACTGGAAACACCATATATTTT	CASSAQGTGNTIYF	TRBJ1-3	NA	many	14	TRBV18
TGTGCCAGCAGGGACGACGCAGGGATAGGACTAGCGGGAGTTCTTTACAATGAGCAGTTCTTC	CASRDDAGIGLAGVLYNEQFF	TRBJ2-1	TRBD2	few	21	TRBV6-1
TGCGCCAGCTGCCCCGGGACAGTCTATGGCTACACCTTC	CASCPGTVYGYTF	TRBJ1-2	TRBD1	many	13	TRBV10-2